The following is a T cell receptor beta chain sequence with its context. As yet, its antigen is unknown. This entry belongs to a study of cytomegalovirus exposure and HLA in healthy donors. Though probably carrying unrecorded immune exposures, donors were nominally healthy at sampling. With 5 bases clipped from V and 3 bases from J, the junction kept 10 bases outside the gene matches. Germline assignment: CDR1 MDHEN and CDR2 SYDVKM. The CDR3 is made up of 17 amino acids. In the PCR, 60 Vbeta and 13 Jbeta primers were used. Sequenced by immunoSEQ multiplex PCR; TCRdb stores in-frame clones only, minus some. Of around 190,000 clones detected, around 75% appear once; the ten largest clones hold about 3%. Study results and limitations: Later work found most CMV-associated TCR beta chains apparently HLA-restricted. Later analysis associated a missense DCLRE1C variant with TCR beta V- and J-gene trimming.

The genes are TRBV28 and TRBJ2-2; 9 nucleotides agree with TRBD1. The sequence was collected from a female donor in good health and CMV-seronegative. Sequencing was performed on PBMCs. The CDR3: CASSSDRGDGYTGELFF. For the CDR3, the DNA is TGTGCCAGCAGTAGCGACAGGGGGGACGGGTACACCGGGGAGCTGTTTTTT.